Given below is one TCR beta chain in context. What it binds is unknown. An equimolar mix of two oligonucleotides served as the beta constant-region primer for TRBC1 and TRBC2. Four rounds of PCR amplified the ligated cDNA using nested alpha and beta constant-region primers plus SP2. TCRdb called the UMI-ligation and nested PCR reads again in MiXCR, with one record for every CDR3 protein. The sample carries 95,000 to 150,000 distinct CDR3 sequences, roughly 36% recorded once. This specimen comes from a study of naive and memory T cell subsets. Overall study results and limits: Over 85% of naive TCR sequences appeared only once, unlike memory subsets. The power law exponent of TCR abundance differed between naive and memory cells.

Separate alpha and beta amplification began at the second PCR step. Trimming left V 7 bases short and J 11 bases short, with 24 bases between. There are 15 residues in the CDR3. The origin of this receptor is a human donor in good health. The sequenced material came from central memory CD4+ T cells from blood. The chain carries TRBV12-3 or TRBV12-4 and TRBJ2-1, with D possibly matching TRBD1 (5 bases). CDR3 coding DNA: TGTGCCAGCACCGACAGTCGGTTTAAAAAGGGTCAGCAGTTCTTC. This sequence encodes CASTDSRFKKGQQFF.